This T cell receptor (beta chain) comes out of a study of blood T cell repertoires in COVID-19. Clones were read by immunoSEQ multiplex PCR, and TCRdb kept only the in-frame ones, dropping some. The repertoire holds 150,000 to 200,000 clones, with 80% to 90% as singletons. The source is a woman aged 45-65 years in a cohort exposed to, infected with or recovered from COVID-19 (not recorded which). Sequences were obtained from PBMCs or T cells enriched from blood (not recorded which).

CDR3 sequence: CASSQDYLNTEAFF. CDR3 bases: TGCGCCAGCAGCCAGGACTATTTAAACACTGAAGCTTTCTTT. V gene TRBV4-3 combines with J gene TRBJ1-1, with unresolved D. The CDR3 consists of 14 residues. With 3 bases removed from V and 2 bases from J, the gap between germline ends came to 10 bases. Germline V gene data show CDR1 as LGHNA and CDR2 as YSLEER.